These T cell receptor beta chains were read from a single sample in a study of blood T cell repertoires in COVID-19. Profiling relied on immunoSEQ multiplex PCR, and the TCRdb table lists in-frame clones only, not all of them. The table lists about 280,000 clones, almost 85% of them singletons, with roughly 5% in the top ten. The sequencing input was peripheral blood. These receptors came from a man aged 45-60 years with active or convalescent COVID-19. CDR3s include the opening cysteine and the closing phenylalanine or tryptophan. The D gene is left open where the match is weak. Clone size, where shown, is once, few, many, or a class for clones that have expanded.

j_call: TRBJ2-5; v_call: TRBV2; clone_size: once; d_call: TRBD2; cdr3_nt: TGTGCCAGCAGTGCTAGCGGACAAGAGACCCAGTACTTC; cdr3_aa: CASSASGQETQYF
j_call: TRBJ1-1; v_call: TRBV7-9; clone_size: .; d_call: .; cdr3_nt: TGTGCCAGCAGCCCTACCCGGAACACTGAAGCTTTCTTT; cdr3_aa: CASSPTRNTEAFF
j_call: TRBJ1-1; v_call: TRBV5-4; clone_size: .; d_call: .; cdr3_nt: TGTGCCAGCAGCGTTAGCGGGGAGTCTGAAGCTTTCTTT; cdr3_aa: CASSVSGESEAFF
j_call: TRBJ1-1; v_call: TRBV19; clone_size: .; d_call: .; cdr3_nt: TGTGCCAGTAGTATAGGCGGGGCCGGAGGCGCTGAAGCTTTCTTT; cdr3_aa: CASSIGGAGGAEAFF
j_call: TRBJ1-5; v_call: TRBV18; clone_size: .; d_call: .; cdr3_nt: TGTGCCAGCTCACCGGGGATGGGACATCAACGCAATCAGCCCCAGCATTTT; cdr3_aa: CASSPGMGHQRNQPQHF
j_call: TRBJ2-1; v_call: TRBV7-2; clone_size: .; d_call: .; cdr3_nt: TGTGCCAGCAGCCCCGTGCGAGTAGCGGACTATGAGCAGTTCTTC; cdr3_aa: CASSPVRVADYEQFF
j_call: TRBJ2-7; v_call: TRBV11-1; clone_size: .; d_call: .; cdr3_nt: TGTGCCAGCAGTTGGGGGCGTACCTACGAGCAGTACTTC; cdr3_aa: CASSWGRTYEQYF
j_call: TRBJ2-5; v_call: TRBV18; clone_size: .; d_call: TRBD1; cdr3_nt: TGTGCCAGCTCACAGATGGGAACCGGGACAGGGCAAGAGACCCAGTACTTC; cdr3_aa: CASSQMGTGTGQETQYF
j_call: TRBJ2-1; v_call: TRBV27; clone_size: .; d_call: TRBD2; cdr3_nt: TGTGCCAGCAGTTATGAGCGGGGGCCCTACAATGAGCAGTTCTTC; cdr3_aa: CASSYERGPYNEQFF
j_call: TRBJ1-2; v_call: TRBV6-6; clone_size: .; d_call: TRBD1; cdr3_nt: TGTGCCAGCAGAAGGGACAGGGGGCTCTTTAGCTACACCTTC; cdr3_aa: CASRRDRGLFSYTF
j_call: TRBJ2-6; v_call: TRBV9; clone_size: .; d_call: TRBD1; cdr3_nt: TGTGCCAGCAGCCAGGGGGTCGGGGCCAACGTCCTGACTTTC; cdr3_aa: CASSQGVGANVLTF
j_call: TRBJ2-3; v_call: TRBV2; clone_size: .; d_call: .; cdr3_nt: TGTGCCAGCAGGGACTTAGCGCCTAGCACAGATACGCAGTATTTT; cdr3_aa: CASRDLAPSTDTQYF
j_call: TRBJ2-7; v_call: TRBV12-5; clone_size: .; d_call: TRBD1; cdr3_nt: TGTGCTAGTGGTCCTCGACAGGGTGTCCACGAGCAGTACTTC; cdr3_aa: CASGPRQGVHEQYF
j_call: TRBJ1-2; v_call: TRBV6-5; clone_size: .; d_call: .; cdr3_nt: TGTGCCAGCAGTTGGCCCCTTGGCTATGGCTACACCTTC; cdr3_aa: CASSWPLGYGYTF